This T cell receptor (beta chain) was obtained from a study of blood T cell repertoires in COVID-19. Across the whole study: Samples of COVID-19 (acute and convalescent) were obtained from the United States, Italy and Spain. PBMCs, B-cell-depleted T cells, or T cells were the source of the cDNA or gDNA that made up the material.

Trimming cost V 2 bases and J 0 bases; bases outside gene matches: 5. The CDR3 is 16 amino acids. Germline V gene sequence: CDR1 MDHEN, CDR2 SYDVKM. In the original workflow: Estimation of nucleated cell counts was performed using reference gene primer amplification. TCRdb keeps only in-frame clones here, not all; method: immunoSEQ multiplex PCR. V, J and clone size reflect that table, while D and trimming were determined from the DNA. Of 210,000 or so clones listed, roughly nine tenths are singletons. The clonotype comes from a man aged 30 to 45 with acute or convalescent COVID-19. This chain connects TRBV28 to TRBJ2-3, with 7 bases fitting TRBD2. Sequenced material: peripheral blood. CDR3 DNA sequence: TGTGCCAGCAGTTTACGCGGGGAGGGCAGCACAGATACGCAGTATTTT. Encoded protein: CASSLRGEGSTDTQYF.